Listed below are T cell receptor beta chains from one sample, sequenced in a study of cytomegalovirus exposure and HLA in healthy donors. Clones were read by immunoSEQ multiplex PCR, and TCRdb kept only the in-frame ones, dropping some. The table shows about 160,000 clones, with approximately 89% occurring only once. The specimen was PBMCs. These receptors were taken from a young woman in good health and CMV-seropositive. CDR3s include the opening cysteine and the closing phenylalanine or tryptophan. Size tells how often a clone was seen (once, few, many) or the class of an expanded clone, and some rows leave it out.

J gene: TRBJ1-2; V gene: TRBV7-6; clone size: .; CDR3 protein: CASSSGYGYTF
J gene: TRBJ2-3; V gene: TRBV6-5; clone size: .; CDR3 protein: CAVGRRTDTQYF
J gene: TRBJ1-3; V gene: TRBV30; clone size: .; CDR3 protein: CAWNKDSLNHRSGNTIYF
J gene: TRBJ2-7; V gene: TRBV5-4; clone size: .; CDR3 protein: CASSLFREGLGEQYF
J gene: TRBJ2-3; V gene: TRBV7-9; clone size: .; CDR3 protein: CASSFWTSGADTQYF
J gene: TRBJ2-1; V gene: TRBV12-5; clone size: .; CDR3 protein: CASGPRLAGTNEQFF
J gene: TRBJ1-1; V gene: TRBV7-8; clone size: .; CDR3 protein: CASSFLRQRNTEAFF
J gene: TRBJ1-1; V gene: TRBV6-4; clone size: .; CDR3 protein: CASSKQPMNTEAFF
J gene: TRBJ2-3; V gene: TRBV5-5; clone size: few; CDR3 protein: CATRMLAGTTDTQYF
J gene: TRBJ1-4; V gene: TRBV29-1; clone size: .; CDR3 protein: CMVVGNEKLFF
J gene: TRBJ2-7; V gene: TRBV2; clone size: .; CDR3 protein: CASMRGQYFSYEQYF
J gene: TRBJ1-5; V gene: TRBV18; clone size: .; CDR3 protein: CASSRQGPNQPQHF
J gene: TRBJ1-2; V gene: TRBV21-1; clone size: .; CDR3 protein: CASSGEAPPDGYTF
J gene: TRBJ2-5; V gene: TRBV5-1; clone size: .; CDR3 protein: CASSLGTGQETQYF